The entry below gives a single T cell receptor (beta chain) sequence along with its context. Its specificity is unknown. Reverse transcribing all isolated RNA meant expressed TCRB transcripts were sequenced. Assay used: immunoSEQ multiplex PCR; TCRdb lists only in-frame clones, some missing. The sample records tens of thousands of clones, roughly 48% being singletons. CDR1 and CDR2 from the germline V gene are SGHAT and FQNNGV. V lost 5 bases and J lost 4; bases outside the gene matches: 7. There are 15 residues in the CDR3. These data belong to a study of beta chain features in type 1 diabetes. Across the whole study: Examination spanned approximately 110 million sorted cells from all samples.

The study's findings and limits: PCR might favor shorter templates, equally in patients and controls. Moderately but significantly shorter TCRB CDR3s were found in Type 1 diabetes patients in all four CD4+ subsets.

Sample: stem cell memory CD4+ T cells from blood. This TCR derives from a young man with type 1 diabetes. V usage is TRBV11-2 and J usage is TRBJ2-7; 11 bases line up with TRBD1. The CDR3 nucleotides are TGTGCCAGCAGCCCGGCCGGGACAGGGGGTTACGAGCAGTACTTC. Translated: CASSPAGTGGYEQYF.